The 27 T cell receptor beta chains reported below all come from one sample, sequenced in a study of cytomegalovirus exposure and HLA in healthy donors. Primers: 60 Vbeta forward and 13 Jbeta reverse. Libraries were prepared by immunoSEQ multiplex PCR; TCRdb keeps only in-frame clonotypes and omits some of them. This sample yields 150,000 to 200,000 clones, of which 65% to 80% are seen a single time; around 2.8% belongs to the top ten. The sequencing sample was made of PBMCs. The receptors come from a woman aged 40 to 55 in good health and CMV-seropositive.

This clone has just a few counts. The chain employs TRBV11-2 and TRBJ1-1, with 7 positions matching TRBD1. Unmatched junction bases numbered 5, after V lost 1 base and J lost 3 bases. Germline V gene data show CDR1 as SGHAT and CDR2 as FQNNGV. This CDR3 is 15 amino acids long. The CDR3 nucleotides are TGTGCCAGCAGCTTAGTGGGCAGGGGGTACACTGAAGCTTTCTTT. Protein sequence: CASSLVGRGYTEAFF.

For this clone: The identical CDR3 is also encoded by other nucleotide sequences in the sample. The rearrangement joins TRBV7-2 to TRBJ1-1; TRBD1 agrees at 10 bases. CDR3 size: 15 residues. The ends lost 5 bases at V and 2 bases at J; junction bases unmatched: 5. Germline V CDR1 and CDR2: SGHTA, FQGNSA. In nucleotides, the CDR3 is TGTGCCAGCAGCCCCCGACAGGGGGCCAACACTGAAGCTTTCTTT. Amino acid sequence: CASSPRQGANTEAFF.

The chain combines TRBV30 with TRBJ1-2; a weak D match, TRBD1 (5 bases). Germline V gene data show CDR1 as GTSNPN and CDR2 as SVGIG (reference sequence). The CDR3 covers 15 residues. Trimming shortened V by 1 base and J by 5 bases, and 17 bases separated the two germline ends. CDR3: CAWSAPGGASYGYTF. CDR3 DNA sequence: TGTGCCTGGAGTGCCCCGGGGGGAGCTAGTTATGGCTACACCTTC. Full variable domain (outside the CDR3, taken from reference TRBV30 and TRBJ1-2): SQTIHQWPATLVQPVGSPLSLECTVEGTSNPNLYWYRQAAGRGLQLLFYSVGIGQISSEVPQNLSASRPQDRQFILSSKKLLLSDSGFYLCAWSAPGGASYGYTFGSGTRLTVV.

The rearrangement joins TRBV18 to TRBJ1-3; D not resolved. From germline, CDR1 is KGHSH and CDR2 LQKENI. V was clipped by 3 bases and J by 4 bases, with 13 bases between them. The CDR3 covers 15 residues. The CDR3 spells CASSPQTGVGNTIYF. As DNA, the CDR3 is TGTGCCAGCTCACCTCAGACCGGGGTCGGAAACACCATATATTTT.

The chain joins TRBV7-9 to TRBJ2-7, with 8 bases matching TRBD1. J gave up 3 bases and V 4 bases, and 2 bases lay outside the gene matches. The germline gives CDR1 SEHNR, CDR2 FQNEAQ (reference sequence). There are 13 residues in the CDR3. The CDR3 DNA is TGTGCCAGCAGCTCAGACAGGGGCTACGAGCAGTACTTC. It codes for CASSSDRGYEQYF.

This clone was detected a few times. The CDR3 DNA sequence: TGTGCCAGCTCGGCCGCAGGAGGCTACACCTTC. Its translation: CASSAAGGYTF. This rearrangement joins TRBV6-6 to TRBJ1-2, with D unclear. With 8 bases removed from V and 8 bases from J, the gap between germline ends came to 12 bases. There are 11 residues in the CDR3. The germline V gene has CDR1 MNHNY and CDR2 SVGAGI (reference sequence).

This rearrangement joins TRBV5-1 to TRBJ2-3; possibly TRBD2 for D (6 bases). The CDR3 spans 16 residues. V was trimmed by 0 bases and J by 0 bases, leaving 11 bases between them. The germline CDR1 and CDR2 sequences are SGHRS and YFSETQ. The CDR3 is CASSLDAGTSTDTQYF. DNA for the CDR3: TGCGCCAGCAGCTTGGATGCGGGGACTAGCACAGATACGCAGTATTTT.

This clone is a singleton in its sample. The chain carries TRBV14 and TRBJ2-7; weak D call: TRBD2 (6 bases). The CDR3 has 13 residues. Deletions cut 4 bases from V and 3 bases from J, with 10 bases between. Germline V gene sequence: CDR1 SGHDN, CDR2 FVKESK. This CDR3 reads CASSPGTHYEQYF. In DNA form, the CDR3 reads TGTGCCAGCAGCCCGGGGACTCACTACGAGCAGTACTTC.

V is TRBV19 and J is TRBJ1-5; 9 bases are shared with TRBD1. J lost 6 bases, V lost 1 base, and 4 bases had no gene match. This CDR3 has 15 residues. The germline CDR1 and CDR2 sequences are LNHDA and SQIVND (reference sequence). The CDR3 sequence is CASSIVGQGAQPQHF. CDR3 DNA: TGTGCCAGTAGTATAGTGGGACAGGGAGCTCAGCCCCAGCATTTT.

In its sample, this clone was seen once. The V gene is TRBV4-1, the J gene TRBJ1-1; a possible D gene is TRBD1 (5 bases). Per germline, CDR1 MGHRA and CDR2 YSYEKL. The CDR3 consists of 14 residues. V was shortened by 4 bases and J by 3 bases, with 12 bases between the two germline ends. CDR3 sequence (DNA): TGCGCCAGCAGCCGCGTAGGGGTCGACACTGAAGCTTTCTTT. Residues: CASSRVGVDTEAFF.

CDR3 sequence: CASSQDYYQGGNQPQHF. The DNA for the CDR3 is TGCGCCAGCAGCCAAGATTATTACCAGGGGGGCAATCAGCCCCAGCATTTT. The chain joins TRBV4-3 to TRBJ1-5; TRBD1 aligns across 7 bases. From germline, CDR1 is LGHNA and CDR2 YSLEER. The CDR3 extends over 17 amino acids. V lost 0 bases, J lost 2 bases, and 7 bases stayed unmatched.

The J gene is TRBJ2-3, the V gene TRBV11-3; possible D gene TRBD2, 7 bases. The CDR3 spans 16 residues. Trimming cost V 1 base and J 4 bases, with 15 bases left between them. Germline V lookup: CDR1 SGHNT, CDR2 YENEEA. The CDR3 DNA follows: TGTGCCAGCAGCTTAGGATCGAGGGGGGGAGCAGATACGCAGTATTTT. This encodes CASSLGSRGGADTQYF.

A single count supports this clone. The rearrangement uses TRBV7-9 and TRBJ1-1, with 7 bases fitting TRBD1. CDR3 length: 17 amino acids. The trim removed 5 bases at V and 4 bases at J, leaving 16 bases unmatched. CDR1 and CDR2 from the germline V gene are SEHNR and FQNEAQ (reference sequence). In DNA form, the CDR3 reads TGTGCCAGCAGCCCCCTCTCACAGGGGAGGTCGGGCACTGAAGCTTTCTTT. Amino acid sequence: CASSPLSQGRSGTEAFF.

The rearrangement uses TRBV5-1 and TRBJ1-5, with D perhaps TRBD1 (5 bases). Germline V gives CDR1 SGHRS, CDR2 YFSETQ. Trimming removed 2 bases at V and 3 bases at J, with 12 bases between. CDR3 length: 15 amino acids. Here the CDR3 DNA reads TGCGCCAGCAGCTTAGGGGTGACCCCCAATCAGCCCCAGCATTTT. It encodes CASSLGVTPNQPQHF.

This clone was observed once. This chain links TRBV12-5 with TRBJ2-7; 9 nucleotides align to TRBD1. After removal of 1 base from V and 5 bases from J, the junction contained 12 bases not matched to a gene. This CDR3 region has 17 residues. Germline V gene data show CDR1 as LGHNT and CDR2 as FRNRAP. The CDR3 coding sequence is TGTGCTAGTGGTTTGGCCGTCACAGGGGGCGCAGTTAACGAGCAGTACTTC. This sequence encodes CASGLAVTGGAVNEQYF.

V and J are TRBV7-9 and TRBJ1-1; weak D call: TRBD1 (6 bases). Germline assignment: CDR1 SEHNR and CDR2 FQNEAQ (reference sequence). V lost 0 bases and J lost 1, with 18 bases in between. The CDR3 spans 18 residues. The CDR3 loop is CASSLALILGGANTEAFF. CDR3 DNA: TGTGCCAGCAGCTTAGCCCTCATTCTAGGGGGGGCGAACACTGAAGCTTTCTTT.

This clone was observed a handful of times. The chain combines TRBV5-4 with TRBJ2-3; possible D gene TRBD1, 5 bases. Germline V gene lookup returns CDR1 SGHNT and CDR2 YYREEE (reference sequence). The CDR3 totals 13 residues. This CDR3 is CASTGTDTDTQYF. CDR3 sequence (DNA): TGTGCGTCAACAGGAACTGACACAGATACGCAGTATTTT.

This clone is a singleton in its sample. The chain links TRBV7-9 to TRBJ1-3, with D unresolved. CDR1 and CDR2 (germline): SEHNR, FQNEAQ (reference sequence). The CDR3 loop spans 14 amino acids. Deletions cut 11 bases from V and 0 bases from J, with 14 bases between. The CDR3 coding sequence is TGTGCCGTACGGGTGGGGAGCTCTGGAAACACCATATATTTT. Translating gives CAVRVGSSGNTIYF.

With regard to this clone: This sample also contains other DNA sequences that code for the same CDR3. The V and J genes are TRBV29-1 and TRBJ2-2, with 9 bases fitting TRBD1. Germline-derived CDR1 and CDR2 are SQVTM and ANQGSEA. The CDR3 spans 14 residues. Trimming cost V 7 bases and J 0 bases; bases outside gene matches: 3. This chain's CDR3 is CSARQGANTGELFF. The CDR3 bases are TGCAGCGCCCGACAGGGGGCGAACACCGGGGAGCTGTTTTTT.

This clone was seen more than once but under ten times. The rearrangement links TRBV7-9 to TRBJ1-3; a weak D match, TRBD1 (5 bases). CDR3 length equals 16 residues. Germline V gene data show CDR1 as SEHNR and CDR2 as FQNEAQ (reference sequence). V shed 5 bases and J shed 3 bases, with 17 bases lying between them. CDR3 loop: CASSPGVGLGGNTIYF. The CDR3 DNA sequence: TGTGCCAGCAGCCCGGGTGTGGGGCTCGGTGGAAACACCATATATTTT.

The chain couples TRBV29-1 to TRBJ2-5; D unresolved. CDR1 and CDR2 (germline): SQVTM, ANQGSEA. CDR3 length: 11 amino acids. Between the trimmed V and J ends, which lost 3 bases and 2 bases, there was a span of 4 bases. CDR3 DNA sequence: TGCAGCGTTGACAGGCAAGAGACCCAGTACTTC. Translation gives CSVDRQETQYF.

This clone is a singleton in its sample. This chain uses TRBV6-5 with TRBJ2-2, with 11 bases matching TRBD2. Trimming cost V 2 bases and J 5 bases; bases outside gene matches: 4. Germline V gene sequence: CDR1 MNHEY, CDR2 SVGAGI. The length of the CDR3 is 16 residues. The CDR3 here is CASSYEGLAETGELFF. DNA of the CDR3: TGTGCCAGCAGTTACGAGGGACTAGCGGAGACCGGGGAGCTGTTTTTT.

The CDR3 is CASSPGDSYNEQFF. As DNA, the CDR3 is TGTGCCAGCAGTCCCGGGGACAGTTACAATGAGCAGTTCTTC. The genes are TRBV6-1 and TRBJ2-1; TRBD1 matches 7 bases. V dropped 5 bases and J dropped 4; count of bases not matched to a gene: 5. Germline V gives CDR1 MNHNS, CDR2 SASEGT. The CDR3 runs to 14 residues.

This clone was observed a single time. V and J are TRBV5-8 and TRBJ1-2; tentative D call: TRBD1 (6 bases). Germline CDR1 is SGHTS and CDR2 is YDEGEE. Trimming pared 4 bases from V and 6 bases from J, leaving 19 bases between. The CDR3 contains 15 residues. The CDR3 is CASSRGTGLVNGYTF. For the CDR3, the DNA is TGTGCCAGCAGCCGCGGAACAGGGTTAGTGAATGGCTACACCTTC. Using reference TRBV5-8 and TRBJ1-2 for the parts outside the CDR3, the full variable domain is EAGVTQSPTHLIKTRGQQATLRCSPISGHTSVYWYQQALGLGLQFLLWYDEGEERNRGNFPPRFSGRQFPNYSSELNVNALELEDSALYLCASSRGTGLVNGYTFGSGTRLTVV.

V and J are TRBV7-2 and TRBJ2-7; 11 positions match TRBD1. Germline V lookup: CDR1 SGHTA, CDR2 FQGNSA. The CDR3 has 14 amino acids. Germline trimming cut 5 bases from V and 6 bases from J; bases unmatched to any gene: 6. The CDR3 loop reads CASSPGQGAGEQYF. The CDR3 nucleotides read TGTGCCAGCAGCCCCGGACAGGGGGCAGGCGAGCAGTACTTC.

The chain is built from TRBV5-1 and TRBJ1-2; 9 nucleotides line up with TRBD1. Germline V CDR1 and CDR2: SGHRS, YFSETQ. This CDR3 contains 15 residues. Trimming took 0 bases from V and 8 from J; bases not matched to a gene: 8. For the CDR3, the DNA is TGCGCCAGCAGCTTGGGCGATACAGGGGGCGCCGGCTACACCTTC. It is translated as CASSLGDTGGAGYTF. Together with reference TRBV5-1 and TRBJ1-2, the CDR3 gives the full variable domain: KAGVTQTPRYLIKTRGQQVTLSCSPISGHRSVSWYQQTPGQGLQFLFEYFSETQRNKGNFPGRFSGRQFSNSRSEMNVSTLELGDSALYLCASSLGDTGGAGYTFGSGTRLTVV.

The genes are TRBV29-1 and TRBJ1-1, with D perhaps matching TRBD1 (5 bases). The CDR3 runs to 14 residues. Germline-derived CDR1 and CDR2 are SQVTM and ANQGSEA. V gave up 6 bases and J gave up 5 bases, with 19 bases separating them. Here the CDR3 reads CSVDGRMKGTEAFF. The CDR3 region has the DNA TGCAGCGTGGACGGCAGAATGAAGGGGACTGAAGCTTTCTTT. Together with reference TRBV29-1 and TRBJ1-1, the CDR3 gives the full variable domain: SAVISQKPSRDICQRGTSLTIQCQVDSQVTMMFWYRQQPGQSLTLIATANQGSEATYESGFVIDKFPISRPNLTFSTLTVSNMSPEDSSIYLCSVDGRMKGTEAFFGQGTRLTVV.